The source of this T cell receptor beta chain is a study of blood T cells in healthy people across ages. Study-wide context: Every two T cells gave about one barcoded beta molecule via template switching. Points from the study as a whole: Possibly confounding the expanded clonotype changes was the fact that donor CMV status was unknown. Higher diversity, along with more naive CD4+ cells, distinguished long-lived donors from aged donors.

For the second PCR, which ran for about 7 to 11 cycles, a sample-barcoded 5' primer and a J-beta primer mix were used. Each CDR3 protein is one row after TCRdb ran MiXCR on the 5' RACE reads. The table includes around 800,000 distinct CDR3 sequences, about half detected once. V trimming: 3 bases; J trimming: 2 bases; junction bases outside the gene matches: 7. This CDR3 is 16 amino acids long. Germline V gene lookup returns CDR1 KGHSH and CDR2 LQKENI. About this clonotype itself: The antigen is not known.

This receptor was taken from an elderly man in good health. The chain links TRBV18 to TRBJ2-3; TRBD1 matches at 8 bases. The specimen sequenced was blood. CDR3 region: CASSPKDRALTDTQYF. The CDR3 DNA reads as TGTGCCAGCTCACCCAAGGACAGGGCGCTCACAGATACGCAGTATTTT.